These 4 T cell receptor beta chains were sequenced from one sample in a study of T cell responses to AZD1222 COVID-19 vaccine. Repertoires were generated with immunoSEQ multiplex PCR, while TCRdb's copy carries only in-frame clones and drops some. The sample holds about 120,000 clones, about 86% seen once. The specimen was peripheral blood, collected 28 days after the second AZD1222 dose. The origin of the receptors is an adult who received the AZD1222 COVID-19 vaccine.

The J gene is TRBJ2-3, the V gene TRBV7-2; no clear D gene. Germline V gives CDR1 SGHTA, CDR2 FQGNSA. The CDR3 is 12 residues long. The V gene lost 5 bases and the J gene lost 6 bases, with 9 bases spanning the gap. As DNA, the CDR3 is TGTGCCAGCAGCCCGCCTGCCGATACGCAGTATTTT. Its protein is CASSPPADTQYF.

The genes are TRBV5-1 and TRBJ1-1, with D maybe TRBD1 (5 bases). V lost 0 bases, J lost 2 bases, and 11 bases lay in between. Germline V lookup: CDR1 SGHRS, CDR2 YFSETQ. The CDR3 runs 15 residues. This CDR3 is CASSLVSGANTEAFF. Here the CDR3 DNA reads TGCGCCAGCAGCTTGGTGTCTGGGGCTAACACTGAAGCTTTCTTT. The full variable domain, its missing parts supplied by reference TRBV5-1 and TRBJ1-1, is KAGVTQTPRYLIKTRGQQVTLSCSPISGHRSVSWYQQTPGQGLQFLFEYFSETQRNKGNFPGRFSGRQFSNSRSEMNVSTLELGDSALYLCASSLVSGANTEAFFGQGTRLTVV.

This chain's CDR3 is CASSAIPGQVNTGELFF. CDR3 sequence (DNA): TGTGCCAGCAGCGCGATTCCGGGACAGGTCAACACCGGGGAGCTGTTTTTT. The rearrangement uses TRBV9 and TRBJ2-2; 8 bases are shared with TRBD1. This CDR3 has 17 residues. CDR1 SGDLS and CDR2 YYNGEE come from the germline V gene. The V and J ends lost 3 bases and 2 bases, in that order; junction bases with no gene match: 9.

This sequence joins TRBV30 and TRBJ2-7; no definite D call. The ends were cut back, 2 bases at V and 2 bases at J, with 16 bases in the middle. Germline V CDR1 and CDR2: GTSNPN, SVGIG (reference sequence). There are 15 residues in the CDR3. The CDR3: CAWSPKGSLAYEQYF. The CDR3 DNA sequence: TGTGCCTGGAGTCCGAAGGGCAGCCTGGCCTACGAGCAGTACTTC. The full variable domain, in which reference TRBV30 and TRBJ2-7 provide the parts outside the CDR3, is SQTIHQWPATLVQPVGSPLSLECTVEGTSNPNLYWYRQAAGRGLQLLFYSVGIGQISSEVPQNLSASRPQDRQFILSSKKLLLSDSGFYLCAWSPKGSLAYEQYFGPGTRLTVT.